These 15 T cell receptor beta chains originate from one sample sequenced in a study of T cell responses to AZD1222 COVID-19 vaccine. Profiling relied on immunoSEQ multiplex PCR, and the TCRdb table lists in-frame clones only, not all of them. This sample has some 140,000 clones; roughly 90% occur once, and the top ten carry 1.9%. Sequencing used peripheral blood, obtained on day 0 of AZD1222 vaccination. These receptor sequences come from an adult in good health.

CDR3 DNA sequence: TGTGCCAGCACGTTTGGGGATAAGGATGGTCATGGCTACACCTTC. This sequence encodes CASTFGDKDGHGYTF. The chain employs TRBV9 and TRBJ1-2, with no clear D. V dropped 6 bases and J dropped 6 bases, with 21 bases sitting between them. Germline CDR1 is SGDLS and CDR2 is YYNGEE. The CDR3 sequence is 15 residues long.

The V gene is TRBV19, the J gene TRBJ1-1; 10 positions match TRBD1. Germline-derived CDR1 and CDR2 are LNHDA and SQIVND (reference sequence). With 4 bases clipped from V and 0 bases from J, the junction kept 11 bases outside the gene matches. The CDR3 length is 18 residues. The CDR3 bases are TGTGCCAGTAGTACGACCCGGGACAGGGGCCGGATGAACACTGAAGCTTTCTTT. Its protein product is CASSTTRDRGRMNTEAFF. The full variable domain, rest sourced from reference TRBV19 and TRBJ1-1, is DGGITQSPKYLFRKEGQNVTLSCEQNLNHDAMYWYRQDPGQGLRLIYYSQIVNDFQKGDIAEGYSVSREKKESFPLTVTSAQKNPTAFYLCASSTTRDRGRMNTEAFFGQGTRLTVV.

The chain carries TRBV3-1 (or the pseudogene TRBV3-2) and TRBJ1-6; D is unresolved. The V gene lost 2 bases and the J gene lost 5 bases, with 13 bases spanning the gap. The CDR3 sequence is 16 residues long. Per the germline V gene, CDR1 is LGHDT and CDR2 is YNNKEL (reference sequence). Here the CDR3 DNA reads TGTGCCAGCAGCCAATCATCCGTCAGAGATAATTCACCCCTCCACTTT. Translated: CASSQSSVRDNSPLHF.

The chain uses TRBV5-1 and TRBJ1-5, with D possibly TRBD1 on 6 matching bases. The CDR3 extends over 14 amino acids. Germline CDR1 is SGHRS and CDR2 is YFSETQ. V was shortened by 4 bases and J by 6 bases, with 14 bases between the two germline ends. CDR3 amino acids: CASSVSGASQPQHF. The CDR3 DNA reads as TGCGCCAGCAGCGTCTCGGGGGCGAGTCAGCCCCAGCATTTT.

As DNA, the CDR3 is TGCGCCAGCAGCGATCCGGGTCTAAGTGAAGCTTTCTTT. This translates into CASSDPGLSEAFF. The V and J genes are TRBV5-1 and TRBJ1-1; D is unresolved. The germline V gene has CDR1 SGHRS and CDR2 YFSETQ. CDR3 length: 13 residues. Trimming pared 4 bases from V and 7 bases from J, leaving 14 bases between.

The J gene is TRBJ1-6, the V gene TRBV28; 7 nucleotides agree with TRBD1. With V trimmed by 5 bases and J by 5 bases, 6 bases remained unmatched. The CDR3 spans 15 residues. Germline lookup yields CDR1 MDHEN and CDR2 SYDVKM. CDR3 region: CASSRLDRDNSPLHF. CDR3 sequence (DNA): TGTGCCAGCAGTCGCCTTGACAGGGATAATTCACCCCTCCACTTT.

This sequence joins TRBV11-2 and TRBJ2-7; 8 positions match TRBD1. The CDR3 sequence is 15 residues long. The germline CDR1 and CDR2 sequences are SGHAT and FQNNGV. J gave up 4 bases and V 5 bases, and 10 bases lay outside the gene matches. The CDR3 region has the DNA TGTGCCAGCAGCGAACCATCGACAGGGGCGTACGAGCAGTACTTC. Its translation is CASSEPSTGAYEQYF.

The chain recombines TRBV19 with TRBJ1-1, with TRBD1 as a possible D gene (5 bases). The CDR3 spans 12 residues. In germline, CDR1 is LNHDA, CDR2 SQIVND (reference sequence). V dropped 9 bases and J dropped 8 bases, with 16 bases sitting between them. The CDR3 spells CASRRRGSEAFF. CDR3 coding DNA: TGTGCCAGCCGACGACGGGGCTCGGAAGCTTTCTTT.

This clone was counted once. The CDR3 sequence is CASRTSGGSETQYF. In DNA form, the CDR3 reads TGTGCCAGCAGGACTAGCGGGGGGTCAGAGACCCAGTACTTC. The J gene is TRBJ2-5, the V gene TRBV27, with 13 bases fitting TRBD2. Germline CDR1 reads MNHEY; CDR2 reads SMNVEV (reference sequence). V shed 6 bases, J shed 4 bases, and the junction held 2 bases outside the gene matches. CDR3 size: 14 residues.

The chain is built from TRBV6-5 and TRBJ1-2; possible D gene TRBD1, 6 bases. This CDR3 region has 12 residues. The V and J ends lost 8 bases and 7 bases respectively, with 14 bases between them. In germline, CDR1 is MNHEY, CDR2 SVGAGI. DNA of the CDR3: TGTGCCAGCCGGGCGGGGGCGATTGGCTACACCTTC. Its protein product is CASRAGAIGYTF.

V is TRBV6-1 and J is TRBJ2-6; TRBD2 aligns across 11 bases. Germline CDR1 reads MNHNS; CDR2 reads SASEGT. Losses at the gene ends were 4 bases for V and 0 bases for J; bases not matched to a gene: 5. The CDR3 runs 18 residues. In nucleotides, the CDR3 is TGTGCCAGCAGTGGGGGACTAGCGGAACGCTCTGGGGCCAACGTCCTGACTTTC. This encodes CASSGGLAERSGANVLTF.

This clone is deemed medium-sized. This chain links TRBV11-2 with TRBJ1-5; 8 bases are shared with TRBD1. Germline CDR1 is SGHAT and CDR2 is FQNNGV. The junction had 9 bases not matched to a gene; V was cut back by 4 bases and J by 1 base. The length of the CDR3 is 17 residues. CDR3 in DNA: TGTGCCAGCAGCTCCACGGGGACAGGCAACAGCAATCAGCCCCAGCATTTT. It is translated as CASSSTGTGNSNQPQHF.

This clone was seen only a few times. The gene calls are TRBV29-1 and TRBJ1-1; maybe TRBD1 (5 bases). The CDR3 totals 13 residues. Germline V gene data show CDR1 as SQVTM and CDR2 as ANQGSEA. V lost 6 bases, J lost 5 bases, and 16 bases lay in between. Here the CDR3 reads CSVLIRAGTEAFF. CDR3 nucleotides: TGCAGCGTCCTGATCAGGGCGGGGACTGAAGCTTTCTTT.

The rearrangement uses TRBV5-6 and TRBJ1-6; D remains unclear. The CDR3 runs to 16 residues. Germline V gives CDR1 SGHDT, CDR2 YYEEEE. V gave up 4 bases and J gave up 4 bases, with 15 bases separating them. In nucleotides, the CDR3 is TGTGCCAGCAGCGCCGTTGAGGGTCCTTATAATTCACCCCTCCACTTT. The encoded protein is CASSAVEGPYNSPLHF.

This rearrangement joins TRBV4-2 to TRBJ2-7, with D hard to call. Germline assignment: CDR1 LGHNA and CDR2 YNFKEQ. Trimming removed 1 base from V and 3 bases from J, with 10 bases in between. This CDR3 comprises 14 residues. The CDR3 loop is CASSQGSLDYEQYF. The CDR3 DNA reads as TGTGCCAGCAGCCAAGGGTCCCTAGACTACGAGCAGTACTTC.